The next 4 T cell receptor beta chains were all read from a single sample in a study of metastatic and nonmetastatic thyroid tumors. TCRdb reassembled clones from the PCR reads with MiXCR. The sample has about 92,000 clones, approximately 15% seen once. All patients were untreated before thyroid surgery. The sequenced sample was blood. The receptors originated from a female donor with papillary thyroid cancer or a benign thyroid nodule (not recorded which). Some clones in this sample may be carry-over from other donors' samples.

This clone was counted a single time. The rearrangement joins TRBV9 to TRBJ1-5; perhaps TRBD1 as D (6 bases). The CDR3 covers 15 residues. Trimming shortened V by 3 bases and J by 8 bases, and 18 bases separated the two germline ends. Looked up from germline, CDR1 is SGDLS and CDR2 is YYNGEE. In DNA form, the CDR3 reads TGTGCCAGCAGCGCCTCGGCGACAGGTAGTGAGCCCCAGCATTTT. Amino acid sequence: CASSASATGSEPQHF.

This clone came up many times. The chain couples TRBV6-1 to TRBJ2-5; D is ambiguous. V lost 4 bases and J lost 5, with 14 bases in between. The length of the CDR3 is 14 residues. Germline V gene sequence: CDR1 MNHNS, CDR2 SASEGT. This CDR3 is CASSGGRQRETQYF. As DNA, the CDR3 is TGTGCCAGCAGTGGTGGTAGGCAAAGGGAGACCCAGTACTTC.

This clone was seen ten or more times. V and J are TRBV6-1 and TRBJ1-4; a weak D match, TRBD1 (5 bases). Per germline, CDR1 MNHNS and CDR2 SASEGT. The CDR3 loop spans 17 amino acids. V was cut by 3 bases and J by 5 bases, with 19 bases left in between. The CDR3 is CASSDKWAGRPNEKLFF. Written as DNA, the CDR3 is TGTGCCAGCAGTGACAAGTGGGCGGGACGGCCGAATGAAAAACTGTTTTTT.

Ten or more counts support this clone. The gene calls are TRBV20-1 and TRBJ2-3, with a tentative D call TRBD2 (5 bases). Trimming removed 4 bases from V and 4 bases from J, with 15 bases in between. The CDR3 has 14 residues. Germline-derived CDR1 and CDR2 are DFQATT and SNEGSKA (reference sequence). CDR3 in DNA: TGCAGTGCTAAGGGCCCCGGAGGCGCAGATACGCAGTATTTT. The encoded protein is CSAKGPGGADTQYF.